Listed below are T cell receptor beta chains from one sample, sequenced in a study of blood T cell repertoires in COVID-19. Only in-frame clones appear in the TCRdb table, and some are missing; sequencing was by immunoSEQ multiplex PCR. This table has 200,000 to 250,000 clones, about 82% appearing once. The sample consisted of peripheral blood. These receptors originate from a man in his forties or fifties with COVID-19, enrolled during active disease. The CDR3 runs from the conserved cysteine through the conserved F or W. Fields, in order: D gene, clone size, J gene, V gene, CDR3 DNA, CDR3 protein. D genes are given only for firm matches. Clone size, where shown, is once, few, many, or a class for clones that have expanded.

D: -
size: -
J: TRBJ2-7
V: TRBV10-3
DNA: TGTGCCATCAGCCAGGGCACCCACGAGCAGTACTTC
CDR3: CAISQGTHEQYF

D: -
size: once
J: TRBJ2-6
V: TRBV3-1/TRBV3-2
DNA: TGTGCCAGCAGCCCCTCCGACAGAATCTCTGGGGCCAACGTCCTGACTTTC
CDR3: CASSPSDRISGANVLTF

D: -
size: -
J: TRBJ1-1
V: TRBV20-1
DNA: TGCAGTGCTAGTAACACGAACACTGAAGCTTTCTTT
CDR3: CSASNTNTEAFF

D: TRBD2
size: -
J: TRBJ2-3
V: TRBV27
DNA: TGTGCCACTAGACTAGCTGCAGATACGCAGTATTTT
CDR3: CATRLAADTQYF

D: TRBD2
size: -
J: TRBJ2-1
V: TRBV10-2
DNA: TGCGCCAGCGCGACTAGCGAGGGGAACAATGAGCAGTTCTTC
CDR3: CASATSEGNNEQFF

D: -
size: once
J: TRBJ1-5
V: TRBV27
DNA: TGTGCCAGCAGTTTCAGAGGGGGATATAGCAATCAGCCCCAGCATTTT
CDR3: CASSFRGGYSNQPQHF

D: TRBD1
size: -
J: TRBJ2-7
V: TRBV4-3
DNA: TGCGCCAGCAGCCAGGAAGACAGGGGCGAGCAGTACTTC
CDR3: CASSQEDRGEQYF

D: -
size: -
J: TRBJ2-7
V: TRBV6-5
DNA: TGTGCCAGCAGTTACAAGGCGGGGGCTTCCTACGAGCAGTACTTC
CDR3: CASSYKAGASYEQYF

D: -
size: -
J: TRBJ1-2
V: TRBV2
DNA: TGTGCCAGCAGTGAGCTATCGCCTCCCTATGGCTACACCTTC
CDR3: CASSELSPPYGYTF

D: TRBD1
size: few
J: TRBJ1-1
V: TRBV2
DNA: TGTGCCAGCAGACCCGACAGGGGTCACACTGAAGCTTTCTTT
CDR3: CASRPDRGHTEAFF

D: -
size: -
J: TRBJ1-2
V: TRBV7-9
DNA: TGTGCCAGCAGCTTAGCAACAGGGAAAGGCAACTATGGCTACACCTTC
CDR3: CASSLATGKGNYGYTF

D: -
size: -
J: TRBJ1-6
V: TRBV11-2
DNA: TGTGCCAGCAGCTTCGCAGGGGAGGGAGGCACCCTCCACTTT
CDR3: CASSFAGEGGTLHF

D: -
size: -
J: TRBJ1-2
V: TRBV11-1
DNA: TGTGCCAGCGATGGGCGCGGCTACACCTTC
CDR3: CASDGRGYTF

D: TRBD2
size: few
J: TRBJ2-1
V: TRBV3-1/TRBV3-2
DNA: TGTGCCAGCAGCCAGAACCTGGGACTAGCGGGGGCCAACAATGAGCAGTTCTTC
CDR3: CASSQNLGLAGANNEQFF

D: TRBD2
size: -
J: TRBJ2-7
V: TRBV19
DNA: TGTGCCAGTAGCCCGGGACTAGCGGGGTTAAACTCCTACGAGCAGTACTTC
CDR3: CASSPGLAGLNSYEQYF

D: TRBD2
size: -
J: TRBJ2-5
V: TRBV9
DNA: TGTGCCAGCAGCGTCAGCGGGGGTGGAGAGACCCAGTACTTC
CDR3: CASSVSGGGETQYF

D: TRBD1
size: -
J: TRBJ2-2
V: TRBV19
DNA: TGTGCCAGTAGTATGGTGACAGGGAGATACACCGGGGAGCTGTTTTTT
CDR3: CASSMVTGRYTGELFF

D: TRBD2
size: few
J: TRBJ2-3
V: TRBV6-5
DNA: TGTGCCAGCAGGGGACTAGCGGGGGGGCCAGATACGCAGTATTTT
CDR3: CASRGLAGGPDTQYF

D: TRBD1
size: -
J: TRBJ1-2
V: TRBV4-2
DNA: TGTGCCAGCAGCCAAGAGTTGGGGGACAGGTTTTTGAGCGGCTACACCTTC
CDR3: CASSQELGDRFLSGYTF

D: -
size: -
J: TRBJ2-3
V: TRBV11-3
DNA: TGTGCCAGCAGCTTAGGGAGCTTGAGCACAGATACGCAGTATTTT
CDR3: CASSLGSLSTDTQYF

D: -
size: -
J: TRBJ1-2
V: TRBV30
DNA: TGTGCCTGGAGAAGGGGCTTCCTAGACACCTTC
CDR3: CAWRRGFLDTF

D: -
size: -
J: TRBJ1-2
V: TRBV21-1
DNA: TGTGCCAGCCGCCGGTCGAGTAAGTCCTATGGCTACACCTTC
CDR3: CASRRSSKSYGYTF

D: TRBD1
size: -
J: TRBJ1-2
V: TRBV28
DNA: TGTGCCAGCAGTCAACCGACAGGGTCATCCGGCAACTATGGCTACACCTTC
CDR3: CASSQPTGSSGNYGYTF

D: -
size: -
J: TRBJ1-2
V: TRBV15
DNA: TGTGCCACCAGCAGAGGTAGTTCCTATGGCTACACCTTC
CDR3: CATSRGSSYGYTF

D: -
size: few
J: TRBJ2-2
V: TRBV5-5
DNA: TGTGCCAGCAGCTCTGGACAGCGCACCGGGGAGCTGTTTTTT
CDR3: CASSSGQRTGELFF

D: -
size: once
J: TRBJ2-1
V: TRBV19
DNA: TGTGCCAGTAGTCCCCTGGACAGAGGAATCGTCCCCTACAATGAGCAGTTCTTC
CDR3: CASSPLDRGIVPYNEQFF

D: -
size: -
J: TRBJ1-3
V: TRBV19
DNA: TGTGCCAGTAGTATATTTACAGGACGCTCTGGAAACACCATATATTTT
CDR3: CASSIFTGRSGNTIYF

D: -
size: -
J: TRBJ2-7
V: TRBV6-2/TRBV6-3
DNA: TGTGCCAGCAGTTACTACCGGGCCCAAGGGGTTTTAGACTTC
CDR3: CASSYYRAQGVLDF

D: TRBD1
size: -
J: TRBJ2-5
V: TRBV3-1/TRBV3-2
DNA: TGTGCCAGCAGCTTTGGGACAGGAACCCAAGAGACCCAGTACTTC
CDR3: CASSFGTGTQETQYF

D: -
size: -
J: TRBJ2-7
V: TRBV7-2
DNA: TGTGCCAGCAGCTTGATGACGGGCTACGAGCAGTACTTC
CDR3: CASSLMTGYEQYF

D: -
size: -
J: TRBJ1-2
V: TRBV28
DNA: TGTGCCAGCAGTTTTTTTTCAGGGGATGGCTACACCTTC
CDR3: CASSFFSGDGYTF

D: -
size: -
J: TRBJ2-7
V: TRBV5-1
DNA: TGCGCCAGTAGATCGGACAACTCCTACGAGCAGTACTTC
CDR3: CASRSDNSYEQYF

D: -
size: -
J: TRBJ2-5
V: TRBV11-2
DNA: TGTGCCAGCAGCTTATTTCGAGCATCCGAGACCCAGTACTTC
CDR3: CASSLFRASETQYF

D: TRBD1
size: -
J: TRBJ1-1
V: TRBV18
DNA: TGTGCCAGCCAAATGGGACAGGGCGAGGGATCTGAAGCTTTCTTT
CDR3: CASQMGQGEGSEAFF

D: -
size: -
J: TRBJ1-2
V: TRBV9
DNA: TGTGCCAGCGGCGCCCAGATCAGTGTCGAAACCTTC
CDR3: CASGAQISVETF

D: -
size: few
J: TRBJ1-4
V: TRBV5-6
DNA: TGTGCCAGCAGCTTGGTACCGGGGAAGGGAAAACTGTTTTTT
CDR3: CASSLVPGKGKLFF

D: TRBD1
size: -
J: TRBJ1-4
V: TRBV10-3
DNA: TGTGCCATCAGTGACCCGGGACAGGGGGGCGAAAAACTGTTTTTT
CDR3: CAISDPGQGGEKLFF

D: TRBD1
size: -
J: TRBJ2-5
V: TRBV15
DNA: TGTGCCACCAGCAGAAGTGGACAGGCCTTCCAAGAGACCCAGTACTTC
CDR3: CATSRSGQAFQETQYF

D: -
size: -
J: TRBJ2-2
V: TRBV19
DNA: TGTGCCAGTAGTATTACAGACACCGGGGAGCTGTTTTTT
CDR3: CASSITDTGELFF

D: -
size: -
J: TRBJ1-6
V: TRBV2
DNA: TGTGCCAGCCTCCTACTTCAAGGGGTCAATTCACCCCTCCACTTT
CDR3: CASLLLQGVNSPLHF

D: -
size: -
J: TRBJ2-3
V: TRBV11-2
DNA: TGTGCCAGCAGCTTAGATAAATCGCAGTATTTT
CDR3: CASSLDKSQYF

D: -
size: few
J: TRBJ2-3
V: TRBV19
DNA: TGTGCCAGTAGTATTGGGTCCTGGGGCAGTCGCACAGATACGCAGTATTTT
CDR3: CASSIGSWGSRTDTQYF

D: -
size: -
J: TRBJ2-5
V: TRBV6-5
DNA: TGTGCCACCCCGACGGGGTTTGAAGAGACCCAGTACTTC
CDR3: CATPTGFEETQYF